This record looks at one T cell receptor (beta chain) sequence and its context. Its specificity is unknown. CDR3 length equals 13 residues. The V segment lost 6 bases and the J segment 6 bases; nucleotides outside the gene matches: 5. Germline CDR1 is SGHTA and CDR2 is FQGNSA. The entry originates in a study of regulatory T cells in long-lasting Graves disease. Points from the study as a whole: TRBV28, TRBJ1-2 and TRBJ2-5 were favored in persistent disease.

To make TCR beta libraries, researchers used iRepertoire HTBI primers and Arm-PCR of CDR3 regions. TCRdb reanalysed the multiplex PCR reads using MiXCR and keeps one entry per CDR3 protein. The table shows about 560,000 distinct CDR3 sequences, with roughly a sixth occurring only once. Sample time point: newly diagnosed GD, antithyroid drugs for less than 3 months. Extracted RNA from PBMCs served as the source of the TCR library. Staff drew roughly 10 milliliters of peripheral blood into EDTA tubes. The same data also went into a second study, on T cells in Graves' hyperthyroidism and ophthalmopathy. That source adds: When the TCR CDR3 underwent first-round RT-PCR, the HTBI primer set was used. Ophthalmopathy prediction by the model preceded onset by a median approximately 6.1 months.

This sequence joins TRBV7-2 and TRBJ2-1; 7 nucleotides match TRBD2. The TCR was taken from a man younger than 35 with Graves disease. This material consisted of peripheral blood mononuclear cells (PBMCs), taken at new diagnosis, from a patient treated with antithyroid drugs. The CDR3 DNA is TGTGCCAGCAGGTTGGGGGGGGGCAATGAGCAGTTCTTC. It translates to CASRLGGGNEQFF.